This paragraph covers one T cell receptor beta chain sequence. No antigen is known for it. Germline CDR1 and CDR2: KGHSH and LQKENI. V dropped 2 bases and J dropped 0; count of bases not matched to a gene: 3. CDR3 length equals 16 residues. The source of the sample is a study of T cell responses to AZD1222 COVID-19 vaccine. Produced via immunoSEQ multiplex PCR; TCRdb's table is partial and in-frame only. Of roughly 130,000 clones listed, around 94% are singletons. Overall study results and limits: Targeting of unmutated variant regions was reportedly seen in nearly half of spike-specific TCRs. Females outnumbered males among donors, who were mostly white British; clonal diversity was possibly underestimated. Compared with day 0, the breadth and depth of the Spike-specific TCR repertoire rose significantly after two doses of AZD1222. Mapped onto spike, vaccine-associated CD4 TCRs spanned it and were dominant at 160-218 and 743-854.

The origin of this receptor is an adult in good health. The specimen was peripheral blood, collected on day 0 of AZD1222 vaccination. The V gene is TRBV18, the J gene TRBJ2-3, with 9 bases identical to TRBD2. DNA for the CDR3: TGTGCCAGCTCACCATTGACTAGCGGTAGCACAGATACGCAGTATTTT. Its translation: CASSPLTSGSTDTQYF.